These 20 T cell receptor beta chains were all obtained from the same sample, sequenced in a study of T cell responses to AZD1222 COVID-19 vaccine. Clones were read by immunoSEQ multiplex PCR, and TCRdb kept only the in-frame ones, dropping some. The data hold about 120,000 clones, with roughly 91% observed a single time. Here the sequenced sample was peripheral blood, taken 28 days after the second AZD1222 dose. The receptor set was obtained from an adult who received the AZD1222 COVID-19 vaccine.

The chain couples TRBV9 to TRBJ2-2, with D perhaps TRBD2 (5 bases). This CDR3 has 16 amino acids. Trimming shortened V by 2 bases and J by 1 base, and 12 bases separated the two germline ends. CDR1 is SGDLS, CDR2 YYNGEE, per germline. CDR3 sequence: CASSVAGTRNTGELFF. CDR3 in DNA: TGTGCCAGCAGCGTTGCGGGCACAAGGAACACCGGGGAGCTGTTTTTT.

This chain joins TRBV2 and TRBJ1-2; D is undetermined. This CDR3 has 13 amino acids. V shed 4 bases and J shed 3 bases, with 9 bases lying between them. Germline V gene sequence: CDR1 SNHLY, CDR2 FYNNEI. The CDR3 loop is CASSAEFDYGYTF. In DNA form, the CDR3 reads TGTGCCAGCAGTGCGGAGTTTGACTATGGCTACACCTTC.

The chain employs TRBV12-3 or TRBV12-4 and TRBJ2-1, with 7 bases identical to TRBD2. J gave up 8 bases and V 2 bases, and 3 bases lay outside the gene matches. This CDR3 has 13 amino acids. The CDR3 here is CASSLRGGDEQFF. Written as DNA, the CDR3 is TGTGCCAGCAGTTTACGGGGAGGGGATGAGCAGTTCTTC.

The CDR3 here is CASSSTGFSNQPQHF. The DNA for the CDR3 is TGTGCCAGCAGCTCGACAGGGTTTAGCAATCAGCCCCAGCATTTT. The rearrangement uses TRBV2 and TRBJ1-5, with TRBD1 matching 7 bases. The germline CDR1 and CDR2 sequences are SNHLY and FYNNEI. CDR3 length: 15 residues. The ends lost 6 bases at V and 0 bases at J; junction bases unmatched: 5. Full variable domain (rest looked up from reference TRBV2 and TRBJ1-5): EPEVTQTPSHQVTQMGQEVILRCVPISNHLYFYWYRQILGQKVEFLVSFYNNEISEKSEIFDDQFSVERPDGSNFTLKIRSTKLEDSAMYFCASSSTGFSNQPQHFGDGTRLSIL.

The J gene is TRBJ2-7, the V gene TRBV2; TRBD2 aligns across 10 bases. The CDR3 is 16 amino acids. The V gene end was trimmed by 6 bases and the J gene end by 0 bases; junction bases not matched to a gene: 8. Germline CDR1 is SNHLY and CDR2 is FYNNEI. The CDR3 sequence: CASRISTSGTSYEQYF. CDR3 in DNA: TGTGCCAGCAGGATAAGCACTAGCGGGACCTCCTACGAGCAGTACTTC.

The V and J genes are TRBV27 and TRBJ1-1; TRBD1 is a possible D gene (5 bases). This CDR3 contains 14 residues. Trimming removed 2 bases at V and 7 bases at J, with 14 bases between. Germline CDR1 MNHEY, CDR2 SMNVEV (reference sequence). The CDR3 DNA sequence: TGTGCCAGCAGTTTAGGCGGGGGTTTTAATGAAGCTTTCTTT. As protein: CASSLGGGFNEAFF.

The V gene is TRBV7-9, the J gene TRBJ1-4; the D is unclear. Trimming took off 5 bases at V and 0 bases at J, with 10 bases between the two ends. Germline CDR1 SEHNR, CDR2 FQNEAQ (reference sequence). This CDR3 comprises 15 residues. In DNA, the CDR3 is TGTGCCAGCAGCCGACACAGAGCAACTAATGAAAAACTGTTTTTT. It encodes CASSRHRATNEKLFF.

V is TRBV7-2 and J is TRBJ1-3, with D perhaps TRBD1 (6 bases). The V gene's germline CDR1 is SGHTA and CDR2 FQGNSA. CDR3 length: 15 residues. V was cut by 5 bases and J by 3 bases, with 14 bases left in between. CDR3 nucleotide sequence: TGTGCCAGCAGCAAACAGGGTTTTTTTGGAAACACCATATATTTT. Translating gives CASSKQGFFGNTIYF.

The chain recombines TRBV19 with TRBJ1-5, with 12 bases fitting TRBD1. Germline V lookup: CDR1 LNHDA, CDR2 SQIVND (reference sequence). This CDR3 contains 16 residues. Trimming cost V 6 bases and J 1 base; bases outside gene matches: 4. CDR3 coding DNA: TGTGCCAGTAGGTCCGGGACAGGGGGCAGCAATCAGCCCCAGCATTTT. Protein product: CASRSGTGGSNQPQHF.

This chain uses TRBV25-1 with TRBJ1-6, with D possibly matching TRBD1 (6 bases). The CDR3 covers 14 residues. Per the germline V gene, CDR1 is MGHDK and CDR2 is SYGVNS. V was trimmed by 10 bases and J by 7 bases, leaving 17 bases between them. The CDR3 loop is CATRWGAENSPLHF. DNA for the CDR3: TGTGCCACCCGATGGGGGGCTGAGAATTCACCCCTCCACTTT.

A single count supports this clone. This chain joins TRBV19 and TRBJ2-1; 9 nucleotides match TRBD1. From germline, CDR1 is LNHDA and CDR2 SQIVND (reference sequence). CDR3 length: 15 residues. Germline trimming cut 8 bases from V and 7 bases from J; bases unmatched to any gene: 12. In DNA form, the CDR3 reads TGTGCCAGTGGACAGGGGCGCCTGTACGGGAATGAGCAGTTCTTC. Translation: CASGQGRLYGNEQFF.

This chain links TRBV5-4 with TRBJ1-1, with D tentatively TRBD1 (6 bases). The V and J ends lost 0 bases and 10 bases respectively, with 13 bases between them. Looked up from germline, CDR1 is SGHNT and CDR2 is YYREEE (reference sequence). The CDR3 has 13 residues. Here the CDR3 reads CASSLASGEGAFF. CDR3 DNA: TGTGCCAGCAGCTTGGCCTCAGGGGAGGGAGCTTTCTTT. Using reference TRBV5-4 and TRBJ1-1 for the parts outside the CDR3, the full variable domain is ETGVTQSPTHLIKTRGQQVTLRCSSQSGHNTVSWYQQALGQGPQFIFQYYREEENGRGNFPPRFSGLQFPNYSSELNVNALELDDSALYLCASSLASGEGAFFGQGTRLTVV.

The CDR3 DNA sequence: TGTGCCAGCAGGCGCCGACAGGGAATGCCCGAAAAACTGTTTTTT. Translating it yields CASRRRQGMPEKLFF. J is TRBJ1-4 and V is TRBV28; 7 bases line up with TRBD1. Unmatched junction bases numbered 12, after V lost 6 bases and J lost 8 bases. The germline CDR1 and CDR2 sequences are MDHEN and SYDVKM. The CDR3 is 15 residues long. The full variable domain, with the rest looked up from reference TRBV28 and TRBJ1-4, is DVKVTQSSRYLVKRTGEKVFLECVQDMDHENMFWYRQDPGLGLRLIYFSYDVKMKEKGDIPEGYSVSREKKERFSLILESASTNQTSMYLCASRRRQGMPEKLFFGSGTQLSVL.

The rearrangement uses TRBV20-1 and TRBJ2-7; TRBD1 aligns across 9 bases. With 3 bases clipped from V and 4 bases from J, the junction kept 7 bases outside the gene matches. CDR1 is DFQATT and CDR2 is SNEGSKA in the germline V gene (reference sequence). This CDR3 comprises 14 residues. CDR3 sequence (DNA): TGCAGTGCTAGTCCCTTGACAGGGGGGTACGAGCAGTACTTC. It is translated as CSASPLTGGYEQYF.

The chain carries TRBV2 and TRBJ1-1; D is perhaps TRBD1 (5 bases). The germline CDR1 and CDR2 sequences are SNHLY and FYNNEI. V lost 2 bases to trimming and J lost 4 bases, with 8 bases between them. There are 13 residues in the CDR3. CDR3 loop: CASSEQGRTEAFF. CDR3 in DNA: TGTGCCAGCAGTGAACAGGGTCGCACTGAAGCTTTCTTT.

The chain joins TRBV5-1 to TRBJ2-7; tentative D call: TRBD1 (6 bases). Germline V CDR1 and CDR2: SGHRS, YFSETQ. Trimming took off 4 bases at V and 6 bases at J, with 11 bases between the two ends. The CDR3 extends over 12 amino acids. This chain's CDR3 is CASSSTGSEQYF. CDR3 coding DNA: TGCGCCAGCAGCAGTACAGGGAGCGAGCAGTACTTC. The full variable domain, rest sourced from reference TRBV5-1 and TRBJ2-7, is KAGVTQTPRYLIKTRGQQVTLSCSPISGHRSVSWYQQTPGQGLQFLFEYFSETQRNKGNFPGRFSGRQFSNSRSEMNVSTLELGDSALYLCASSSTGSEQYFGPGTRLTVT.

The chain carries TRBV6-2 or TRBV6-3 and TRBJ2-5; unclear D gene. Trimming cost V 2 bases and J 5 bases, with 6 bases left between them. The CDR3 covers 12 residues. Germline CDR1 is MNHEY and CDR2 is SVGEGT. In nucleotides, the CDR3 is TGTGCCAGCAGTTACGTGAGCGAGACCCAGTACTTC. It specifies CASSYVSETQYF.

The chain has TRBV2 and TRBJ1-1; the D is unclear. The CDR3 has 13 residues. V was clipped by 8 bases and J by 4 bases, with 14 bases between them. Germline CDR1 reads SNHLY; CDR2 reads FYNNEI. The chain's CDR3 is CASVKPEGTEAFF. CDR3 in DNA: TGTGCCAGCGTTAAGCCGGAGGGCACTGAAGCTTTCTTT.

This chain links TRBV5-4 with TRBJ2-3, with D tentatively TRBD1 or TRBD2 (5 bases each). Germline V gene sequence: CDR1 SGHNT, CDR2 YYREEE (reference sequence). V lost 0 bases to trimming and J lost 2 bases, with 16 bases between them. CDR3 length equals 17 residues. The chain's CDR3 is CASSLVGRDPTTDTQYF. The CDR3 DNA is TGTGCCAGCAGCTTGGTCGGCCGGGACCCCACCACAGATACGCAGTATTTT. Using reference TRBV5-4 and TRBJ2-3 for the parts outside the CDR3, the full variable domain is ETGVTQSPTHLIKTRGQQVTLRCSSQSGHNTVSWYQQALGQGPQFIFQYYREEENGRGNFPPRFSGLQFPNYSSELNVNALELDDSALYLCASSLVGRDPTTDTQYFGPGTRLTVL.

J is TRBJ1-5 and V is TRBV6-5, with 8 bases lining up with TRBD1. The ends lost 8 bases at V and 6 bases at J; junction bases unmatched: 6. The CDR3 covers 13 residues. Per germline, CDR1 MNHEY and CDR2 SVGAGI. CDR3 coding DNA: TGTGCCAGCCAACTCACAGGGGGTCAGCCCCAGCATTTT. It translates to CASQLTGGQPQHF.